This T cell receptor beta chain was obtained from a study of CXCR3-negative and CXCR3-positive naive CD8 T cells. This CDR3 is built from 14 residues. CDR1 is SGHKS and CDR2 is YYEKEE in the germline V gene (reference sequence). The study, taken as a whole, reports: Naive cells that were CXCR3-negative or CXCR3-positive used TRBV-TRBJ genes alike, while memory cells diverged.

Through 5' RACE with UMI labels, the TRB cDNA libraries were prepared. Reanalyzing the 5' RACE reads, TCRdb keeps one entry per CDR3 protein, without DNA. In all, the sample yields fewer than 80,000 distinct CDR3 sequences. To note about this clonotype: Its cognate antigen is unknown.

The sample comprised naive CXCR3- CD8+ T cells from blood. Subset reported: CD45RO-CCR7+CD27+CD95- naive CD8+ T cells lacking CXCR3 (TNR3-). The TCR sequence derives from a human donor in good health. Some clones in this sample may be carry-over from other donors' samples. The chain links TRBV5-5 to TRBJ2-5. The chain's CDR3 is CASSLAGNQETQYF.